Below are 16 T cell receptor beta chains sequenced from a single sample in a study of blood T cell repertoires in COVID-19 (dated by TCRdb to the early 2020s). The receptor library was made with the immunoSEQ multiplex PCR assay. Drawn from immuneACCESS, this table holds only the in-frame rearrangements with V and J called that TCRdb kept. Clones are partly lost; checked studies trace under half to an unresolved V gene and leave the rest unexplained. This sample holds 250,000 or so clones; roughly 89% were observed only once. The ten top clones hold roughly 2% of the sample. Source material: peripheral blood. The receptors were sampled from an older woman with COVID-19, enrolled during active disease.

V gene TRBV27 combines with J gene TRBJ1-3, with D hard to call. The germline V gene encodes CDR1 MNHEY and CDR2 SMNVEV (reference sequence). CDR3 length: 14 residues. The V and J ends lost 5 bases and 0 bases respectively, with 8 bases between them. CDR3 amino acids: CASSPQNSGNTIYF. Written as DNA, the CDR3 is TGTGCCAGCAGTCCACAGAACTCTGGAAACACCATATATTTT.

V is TRBV5-5 and J is TRBJ1-1; D ambiguous. V lost 0 bases, J lost 4 bases, and 10 bases lay in between. Germline V gene data show CDR1 as SGHKS and CDR2 as YYEKEE (reference sequence). The CDR3 sequence is 14 residues long. The CDR3 sequence is CASSLVGGSTEAFF. The CDR3 bases are TGTGCCAGCAGCTTGGTCGGAGGGTCCACTGAAGCTTTCTTT.

In the case of this clone: The same CDR3 is also encoded by other DNA sequences in this sample. V gene TRBV30 combines with J gene TRBJ1-5, with a tentative D call TRBD1 (5 bases). This CDR3 is built from 13 residues. The V end was cut by 1 base, the J end by 4 bases, with 8 bases between. The germline CDR1 and CDR2 sequences are GTSNPN and SVGIG (reference sequence). In nucleotides, the CDR3 is TGTGCCTGGAGTGGGGGCTCGAATCAGCCCCAGCATTTT. Its protein is CAWSGGSNQPQHF.

The V gene is TRBV9, the J gene TRBJ1-2; TRBD1 is a possible D gene (5 bases). V was pared by 4 bases and J by 2 bases, with 12 bases between. The CDR3 is 14 residues long. The germline CDR1 and CDR2 sequences are SGDLS and YYNGEE. The CDR3 nucleotides are TGTGCCAGCAGCCTAGGACAACAAAACTATGGCTACACCTTC. Amino acid sequence: CASSLGQQNYGYTF.

In DNA, the CDR3 is TGCGCCAGCAGTACACCGGGGGGACTTGGAAACACCATATATTTT. Protein: CASSTPGGLGNTIYF. The chain couples TRBV10-1 to TRBJ1-3; the D gene is possibly TRBD1 (5 bases). Germline V CDR1 and CDR2: WNHNN, SYGVQD (reference sequence). V was shortened by 5 bases and J by 3 bases, with 14 bases between the two germline ends. The CDR3 contains 15 residues.

In the case of this clone: Other DNA sequences in the sample encode the same CDR3. This chain uses TRBV6-5 with TRBJ1-1; the D is unclear. V was shortened by 0 bases and J by 0 bases, with 8 bases between the two germline ends. In germline, CDR1 is MNHEY, CDR2 SVGAGI. The CDR3 covers 15 residues. The CDR3 sequence is CASSYSTGMNTEAFF. In nucleotides, the CDR3 is TGTGCCAGCAGTTACTCAACGGGTATGAACACTGAAGCTTTCTTT.

The chain links TRBV4-3 to TRBJ2-5; a possible D gene is TRBD2 (5 bases). Germline assignment: CDR1 LGHNA and CDR2 YSLEER. This CDR3 has 13 amino acids. V was trimmed by 1 base and J by 7 bases, leaving 10 bases between them. Written as DNA, the CDR3 is TGCGCCAGCAGCCAAGGGACCCGGGGGACCCAGTACTTC. Residues: CASSQGTRGTQYF.

The chain couples TRBV7-8 to TRBJ1-3; no definite D call. Trimming took 5 bases from V and 9 from J, leaving 11 bases between them. The CDR3 extends over 12 amino acids. Per germline, CDR1 SGHVS and CDR2 FQNEAQ. The CDR3 sequence is CASSPSVTTIYF. CDR3 in DNA: TGTGCCAGCAGCCCCTCGGTTACCACCATATATTTT.

This chain connects TRBV19 to TRBJ2-7; the match to TRBD2 covers 7 bases. The germline V gene has CDR1 LNHDA and CDR2 SQIVND (reference sequence). V gave up 6 bases and J gave up 0 bases; unmatched junction bases: 5. The CDR3 contains 14 residues. The CDR3 protein is CASSQLAPSYEQYF. Here the CDR3 DNA reads TGTGCCAGTAGCCAACTAGCGCCCTCCTACGAGCAGTACTTC.

The count of this clone is one. Within the sample, other DNA sequences also encode this same CDR3. The CDR3 protein is CASSPSGGTNEKLFF. The CDR3 DNA reads TGTGCCAGCTCACCCTCAGGGGGCACTAATGAAAAACTGTTTTTT. The chain employs TRBV18 and TRBJ1-4, with 8 positions matching TRBD1. Germline CDR1 KGHSH, CDR2 LQKENI. V lost 3 bases, J lost 2 bases, and 2 bases stayed unmatched. The CDR3 totals 15 residues.

V gene TRBV30 combines with J gene TRBJ1-6; 7 positions agree with TRBD1. The ends lost 3 bases at V and 6 bases at J; junction bases unmatched: 2. Germline lookup yields CDR1 GTSNPN and CDR2 SVGIG (reference sequence). The CDR3 has 13 amino acids. In nucleotides, the CDR3 is TGTGCCTGGAGGGGGACAGTTAATTCACCCCTCCACTTT. Translating gives CAWRGTVNSPLHF.

The chain is built from TRBV6-2 or TRBV6-3 and TRBJ1-5; unclear D gene. V lost 0 bases, J lost 6 bases, and 9 bases lay in between. Germline values: CDR1 MNHEY, CDR2 SVGEGT. The CDR3 is 14 residues long. The CDR3 sequence: CASSYSSGIQPQHF. The CDR3 DNA is TGTGCCAGCAGTTACTCGTCAGGTATTCAGCCCCAGCATTTT.

The chain has TRBV19 and TRBJ1-6, with 7 nucleotides matching TRBD1. The V gene end was trimmed by 4 bases and the J gene end by 1 base; junction bases not matched to a gene: 1. The CDR3 covers 15 residues. Germline loops: CDR1 LNHDA, CDR2 SQIVND (reference sequence). The CDR3 protein is CASSRDSSYNSPLHF. Written as DNA, the CDR3 is TGTGCCAGTAGTAGGGACAGTTCCTATAATTCACCCCTCCACTTT.

V and J are TRBV29-1 and TRBJ2-7, with D possibly TRBD2 on 6 matching bases. Germline-derived CDR1 and CDR2 are SQVTM and ANQGSEA. V lost 1 base to trimming and J lost 3 bases, with 10 bases between them. This CDR3 is built from 13 residues. CDR3 residues: CSVEGEDYYEQYF. CDR3 in DNA: TGCAGCGTTGAAGGGGAGGATTACTACGAGCAGTACTTC.

This clone was counted only a few times. The chain recombines TRBV5-1 with TRBJ1-4; no definite D call. Trimming cost V 3 bases and J 8 bases, with 17 bases left between them. CDR3 length: 15 residues. Germline V CDR1 and CDR2: SGHRS, YFSETQ. The CDR3 loop reads CASSSSDGFGEKLFF. In DNA form, the CDR3 reads TGCGCCAGCAGCTCATCTGACGGGTTTGGGGAAAAACTGTTTTTT.

The V and J genes are TRBV7-2 and TRBJ2-7, with D tentatively TRBD1 (6 bases). V was shortened by 1 base and J by 4 bases, with 8 bases between the two germline ends. This CDR3 spans 13 amino acids. The V gene's germline CDR1 is SGHTA and CDR2 FQGNSA. The CDR3 DNA sequence: TGTGCCAGCAGCTTAGAGCAGGGGTACGAGCAGTACTTC. This encodes CASSLEQGYEQYF.